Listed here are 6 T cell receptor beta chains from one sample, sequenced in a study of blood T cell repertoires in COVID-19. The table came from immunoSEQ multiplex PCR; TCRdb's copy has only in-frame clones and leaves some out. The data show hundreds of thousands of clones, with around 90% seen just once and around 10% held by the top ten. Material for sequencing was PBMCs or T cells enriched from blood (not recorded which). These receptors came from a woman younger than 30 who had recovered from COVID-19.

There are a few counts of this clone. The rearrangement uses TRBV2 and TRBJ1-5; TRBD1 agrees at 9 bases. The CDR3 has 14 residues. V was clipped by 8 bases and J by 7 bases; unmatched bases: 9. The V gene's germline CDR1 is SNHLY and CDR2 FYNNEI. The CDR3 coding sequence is TGTGCCAGCGCTAGACAGGGGGGGGGACAGCCCCAGCATTTT. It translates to CASARQGGGQPQHF. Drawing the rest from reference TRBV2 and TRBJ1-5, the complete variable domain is EPEVTQTPSHQVTQMGQEVILRCVPISNHLYFYWYRQILGQKVEFLVSFYNNEISEKSEIFDDQFSVERPDGSNFTLKIRSTKLEDSAMYFCASARQGGGQPQHFGDGTRLSIL.

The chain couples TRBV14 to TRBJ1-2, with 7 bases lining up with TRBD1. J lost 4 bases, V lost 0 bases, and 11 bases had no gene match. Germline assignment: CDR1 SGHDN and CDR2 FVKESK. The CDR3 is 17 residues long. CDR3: CASSQDSGGILGYGYTF. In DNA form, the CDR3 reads TGTGCCAGCAGCCAAGATTCAGGGGGGATATTAGGCTATGGCTACACCTTC.

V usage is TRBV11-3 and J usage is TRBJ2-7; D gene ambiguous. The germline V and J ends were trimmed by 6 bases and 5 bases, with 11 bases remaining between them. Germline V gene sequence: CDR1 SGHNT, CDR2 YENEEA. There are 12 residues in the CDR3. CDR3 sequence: CASSWSGHEQYF. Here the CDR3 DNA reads TGTGCCAGCAGTTGGTCTGGGCACGAGCAGTACTTC.

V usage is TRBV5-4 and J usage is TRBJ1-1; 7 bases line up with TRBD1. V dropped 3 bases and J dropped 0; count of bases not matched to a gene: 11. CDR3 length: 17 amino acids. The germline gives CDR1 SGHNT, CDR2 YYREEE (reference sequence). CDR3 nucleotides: TGTGCCAGCAGCTACGGGACAGCAGCTAATTTGAACACTGAAGCTTTCTTT. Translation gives CASSYGTAANLNTEAFF.

CDR3 nucleotides: TGTGCCAGCAGCTTGCAGGGGGACAACACTGAAGCTTTCTTT. It is translated as CASSLQGDNTEAFF. The rearrangement links TRBV5-5 to TRBJ1-1, with TRBD1 matching 7 bases. The CDR3 totals 14 residues. Per the germline V gene, CDR1 is SGHKS and CDR2 is YYEKEE (reference sequence). With V trimmed by 1 base and J by 2 bases, 2 bases remained unmatched.

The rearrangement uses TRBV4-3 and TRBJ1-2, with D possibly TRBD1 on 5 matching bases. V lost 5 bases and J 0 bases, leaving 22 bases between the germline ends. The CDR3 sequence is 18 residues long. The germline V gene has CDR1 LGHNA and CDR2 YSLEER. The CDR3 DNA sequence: TGCGCCAGCAGCGCTACCGCCGGGGGTGTGGATGCTAACTATGGCTACACCTTC. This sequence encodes CASSATAGGVDANYGYTF.